A selection of T cell receptor beta chains follows, all from one sample in a study of neurological immune-mediated disorders. TCRdb processed the 5' RACE reads anew with MiXCR; each CDR3 protein has one entry. This table holds tens of thousands of distinct CDR3 sequences, under 3.5% found once. What was sequenced was PBMCs. Receptor source: a man aged 40-49 years with multiple sclerosis. Both conserved end residues are part of each CDR3. Each record gives: V gene, J gene, CDR3 length, CDR3 protein.

v_gene: TRBV27
j_gene: TRBJ2-7
len: 13
CDR3aa: CASSLSSGGEQYF

v_gene: TRBV6-1
j_gene: TRBJ1-1
len: 14
CDR3aa: CASSERRQGAKAFF

v_gene: TRBV25-1
j_gene: TRBJ2-7
len: 16
CDR3aa: CASSEPAGTGSYEQYF

v_gene: TRBV20-1
j_gene: TRBJ2-7
len: 13
CDR3aa: CSAPRTETYEQYF

v_gene: TRBV5-1
j_gene: TRBJ1-2
len: 14
CDR3aa: CASSRLQGGYGYTF

v_gene: TRBV29-1
j_gene: TRBJ2-5
len: 15
CDR3aa: CSVHGTSGSGETQYF

v_gene: TRBV3-1
j_gene: TRBJ1-1
len: 15
CDR3aa: CASSLRQGWNTEAFF

v_gene: TRBV7-9
j_gene: TRBJ2-3
len: 13
CDR3aa: CASSAGTTDTQYF

v_gene: TRBV7-9
j_gene: TRBJ1-1
len: 18
CDR3aa: CASSLSVAVSPGNTEAFF

v_gene: TRBV5-1
j_gene: TRBJ1-1
len: 17
CDR3aa: CASSLFRHEGRNTEAFF

v_gene: TRBV6-5
j_gene: TRBJ1-1
len: 13
CDR3aa: CASRPAWGTEAFF

v_gene: TRBV20-1
j_gene: TRBJ1-1
len: 11
CDR3aa: CSARPVAEAFF

v_gene: TRBV5-5
j_gene: TRBJ1-1
len: 14
CDR3aa: CASSPLTGNTEAFF

v_gene: TRBV6-5
j_gene: TRBJ2-1
len: 16
CDR3aa: CASINRVSGAYNEQFF

v_gene: TRBV10-2
j_gene: TRBJ2-2
len: 12
CDR3aa: CASSRQVGELFF

v_gene: TRBV6-6
j_gene: TRBJ2-1
len: 12
CDR3aa: CASIGGDNEQFF

v_gene: TRBV24-1
j_gene: TRBJ1-2
len: 13
CDR3aa: CAISPGQGSGYTF

v_gene: TRBV20-1
j_gene: TRBJ1-4
len: 13
CDR3aa: CSARQATNEKLFF

v_gene: TRBV10-3
j_gene: TRBJ2-7
len: 15
CDR3aa: CAISEGQASSYEQYF

v_gene: TRBV20-1
j_gene: TRBJ2-5
len: 14
CDR3aa: CSASGGAGQETQYF

v_gene: TRBV20-1
j_gene: TRBJ2-1
len: 12
CDR3aa: CSAPDGYNEQFF

v_gene: TRBV25-1
j_gene: TRBJ2-1
len: 11
CDR3aa: CASSNTAGQFF

v_gene: TRBV11-2
j_gene: TRBJ2-1
len: 15
CDR3aa: CASSFETSGNNEQFF

v_gene: TRBV12-3/TRBV12-4
j_gene: TRBJ1-3
len: 15
CDR3aa: CASSSRGFSGNTIYF

v_gene: TRBV12-3/TRBV12-4
j_gene: TRBJ2-2
len: 13
CDR3aa: CASSLATTGELFF

v_gene: TRBV7-2
j_gene: TRBJ1-1
len: 15
CDR3aa: CASSYLGAGNTEAFF

v_gene: TRBV12-3/TRBV12-4
j_gene: TRBJ2-4
len: 15
CDR3aa: CASSSRVLAKNIQYF

v_gene: TRBV12-3/TRBV12-4
j_gene: TRBJ1-2
len: 15
CDR3aa: CASSSPAGTGNGYTF

v_gene: TRBV9
j_gene: TRBJ2-2
len: 13
CDR3aa: CASSVDGTGELFF

v_gene: TRBV5-1
j_gene: TRBJ1-2
len: 13
CDR3aa: CASKTTGANGYTF

v_gene: TRBV6-1
j_gene: TRBJ1-4
len: 12
CDR3aa: CASSEFTEKLFF

v_gene: TRBV5-1
j_gene: TRBJ2-7
len: 13
CDR3aa: CASSLEASYEQYF

v_gene: TRBV25-1
j_gene: TRBJ2-7
len: 12
CDR3aa: CARKRGVYEQYF

v_gene: TRBV5-5
j_gene: TRBJ1-6
len: 13
CDR3aa: CASSPEGGAPLHF

v_gene: TRBV29-1
j_gene: TRBJ2-1
len: 17
CDR3aa: CSVEGVAGGPIYNEQFF

v_gene: TRBV5-1
j_gene: TRBJ1-1
len: 16
CDR3aa: CASSLTGSLGNTEAFF

v_gene: TRBV20-1
j_gene: TRBJ1-5
len: 13
CDR3aa: CSADRGGNQPQHF

v_gene: TRBV11-2
j_gene: TRBJ2-1
len: 12
CDR3aa: CASSFEGTEQFF

v_gene: TRBV29-1
j_gene: TRBJ2-5
len: 15
CDR3aa: CSVRDTGAGQETQYF

v_gene: TRBV18
j_gene: TRBJ1-2
len: 14
CDR3aa: CASSPQGSNYGYTF

v_gene: TRBV5-5
j_gene: TRBJ1-2
len: 14
CDR3aa: CASRRTGEFYGYTF

v_gene: TRBV5-1
j_gene: TRBJ2-1
len: 16
CDR3aa: CASLKAGPNSYNEQFF

v_gene: TRBV20-1
j_gene: TRBJ2-7
len: 13
CDR3aa: CSAFNRGTYEQYF

v_gene: TRBV20-1
j_gene: TRBJ2-1
len: 14
CDR3aa: CSARAGGPYNEQFF

v_gene: TRBV5-1
j_gene: TRBJ2-1
len: 13
CDR3aa: CASSSGQDNEQFF

v_gene: TRBV6-5
j_gene: TRBJ1-2
len: 13
CDR3aa: CASSYEGNYGYTF

v_gene: TRBV5-1
j_gene: TRBJ1-1
len: 17
CDR3aa: CASSLLLLGQGNTEAFF

v_gene: TRBV11-2
j_gene: TRBJ2-7
len: 14
CDR3aa: CASTPLPGGNEQYF

v_gene: TRBV20-1
j_gene: TRBJ1-2
len: 12
CDR3aa: CSASPLGYGYTF

v_gene: TRBV12-5
j_gene: TRBJ2-4
len: 15
CDR3aa: CASGFGGTGGNIQYF

v_gene: TRBV7-6
j_gene: TRBJ2-7
len: 12
CDR3aa: CASSSRSYEQYF

v_gene: TRBV5-6
j_gene: TRBJ2-1
len: 13
CDR3aa: CASSFLGPNEQFF

v_gene: TRBV5-1
j_gene: TRBJ2-7
len: 17
CDR3aa: CASSQTLAGGITGEQYF

v_gene: TRBV20-1
j_gene: TRBJ1-4
len: 11
CDR3aa: CSATQGEKLFF

v_gene: TRBV12-3/TRBV12-4
j_gene: TRBJ2-2
len: 17
CDR3aa: CASSHAWGTANTGELFF